The clone carrying this TCR beta chain was recorded once. The antigen is unknown. The record originates from a study of CD4 T cells in relation to SARS-CoV-2 and coronaviruses. V dropped 9 bases and J dropped 0 bases, with 12 bases sitting between them. This CDR3 is built from 14 residues. CDR1 MDHEN and CDR2 SYDVKM come from the germline V gene. Only in-frame clones appear in the TCRdb table, and some are missing; sequencing was by immunoSEQ multiplex PCR. This table has 41,000 or so clones, approximately 86% appearing once. Sequencing input: naive CD4+ T cells from PBMCs, cultured in vitro. Documented subset: naive CD4+ T cells isolated by negative enrichment. This clonotype originated in an adult with COVID-19. The chain links TRBV28 to TRBJ1-3, with D uncertain. The CDR3 DNA is TGTGCCAGTACGACAACTCGCTCTGGAAACACCATATATTTT. Its translation is CASTTTRSGNTIYF.